The 25 T cell receptor beta chains presented below share a single source sample, sequenced in a study of beta chain features in type 1 diabetes. Study-level results: In every one of the four CD4+ subsets, TCRB CDR3s were moderately but significantly shorter in Type 1 diabetes patients.

For these receptors, no antigen is known. cDNA synthesis used the whole RNA isolate, giving expressed TCRB sequences. Clones were sequenced by immunoSEQ multiplex PCR, and TCRdb holds only the in-frame ones, with some missing. The table lists a few hundred thousand clones, roughly 12% of them singletons. The specimen sequenced was naive CD4+ T cells from blood. The receptors stem from a woman between 18 and 29 years old with type 1 diabetes.

The sample holds a few counts of this clone. The V call is TRBV7-8, the J call TRBJ2-2; a possible D gene is TRBD2 (5 bases). The length of the CDR3 is 16 residues. The V end was cut by 5 bases, the J end by 5 bases, with 18 bases between. CDR1 and CDR2 (germline): SGHVS, FQNEAQ. The CDR3 DNA reads as TGTGCCAGCAGCATTGAGGGCCCGTGGTTAACCGGGGAGCTGTTTTTT. Translated, it gives CASSIEGPWLTGELFF. The full variable domain, completed using reference TRBV7-8 and TRBJ2-2, is GAGVSQSPRYKVAKRGQDVALRCDPISGHVSLFWYQQALGQGPEFLTYFQNEAQLDKSGLPSDRFFAERPEGSVSTLKIQRTQQEDSAVYLCASSIEGPWLTGELFFGEGSRLTVL.

The chain couples TRBV11-3 to TRBJ2-7; D gene ambiguous. CDR3 length: 14 residues. In germline, CDR1 is SGHNT, CDR2 YENEEA. The germline V and J ends were trimmed by 6 bases and 4 bases, with 16 bases remaining between them. The CDR3 DNA reads as TGTGCCAGCAGTATCAACCACTTAGAGTACGAGCAGTACTTC. It encodes CASSINHLEYEQYF.

The chain employs TRBV5-1 and TRBJ2-3, with 11 positions matching TRBD1. The CDR3 covers 16 residues. Trimming cost V 0 bases and J 4 bases; bases outside gene matches: 4. In germline, CDR1 is SGHRS, CDR2 YFSETQ. The chain's CDR3 is CASSLAPGQGADTQYF. The CDR3 nucleotides are TGCGCCAGCAGCTTGGCTCCGGGACAGGGGGCAGATACGCAGTATTTT.

The chain joins TRBV25-1 to TRBJ2-2, with D possibly TRBD1 on 5 matching bases. CDR3 length: 14 residues. Germline assignment: CDR1 MGHDK and CDR2 SYGVNS. V lost 4 bases and J 6 bases, leaving 12 bases between the germline ends. The CDR3 protein is CASSVNTGPGELFF. Here the CDR3 DNA reads TGTGCCAGCAGTGTAAATACAGGACCCGGGGAGCTGTTTTTT. The whole variable domain, remainder taken from reference TRBV25-1 and TRBJ2-2, is EADIYQTPRYLVIGTGKKITLECSQTMGHDKMYWYQQDPGMELHLIHYSYGVNSTEKGDLSSESTVSRIRTEHFPLTLESARPSHTSQYLCASSVNTGPGELFFGEGSRLTVL.

The chain couples TRBV28 to TRBJ2-7; 8 positions match TRBD2. The CDR3 loop spans 15 amino acids. The junction had 7 bases not matched to a gene; V was cut back by 6 bases and J by 0 bases. In germline, CDR1 is MDHEN, CDR2 SYDVKM. CDR3 protein: CASSPNGGGSYEQYF. The CDR3 coding sequence is TGTGCCAGCAGCCCGAACGGGGGGGGCTCCTACGAGCAGTACTTC. The whole variable domain, remainder taken from reference TRBV28 and TRBJ2-7, is DVKVTQSSRYLVKRTGEKVFLECVQDMDHENMFWYRQDPGLGLRLIYFSYDVKMKEKGDIPEGYSVSREKKERFSLILESASTNQTSMYLCASSPNGGGSYEQYFGPGTRLTVT.

This clone was recorded a few times. The rearrangement links TRBV28 to TRBJ2-7, with TRBD1 matching over 9 bases. J lost 3 bases, V lost 6 bases, and 3 bases had no gene match. CDR1 and CDR2 from the germline V gene are MDHEN and SYDVKM. The CDR3 runs 13 residues. CDR3 sequence (DNA): TGTGCCAGCAGGCGGACAGGGGTCTACGAGCAGTACTTC. As protein: CASRRTGVYEQYF.

This clone was seen a handful of times. The rearrangement uses TRBV5-1 and TRBJ2-5; perhaps TRBD1 as D (6 bases). The CDR3 totals 14 residues. Trimming stripped 0 bases from V and 3 bases from J, with 9 bases between. Germline V gene lookup returns CDR1 SGHRS and CDR2 YFSETQ. CDR3 region: CASSLGGPKETQYF. DNA for the CDR3: TGCGCCAGCAGCTTGGGGGGGCCGAAAGAGACCCAGTACTTC.

In this sample, this clone turned up a few times. V is TRBV5-1 and J is TRBJ2-5, with 8 bases fitting TRBD1. Germline V lookup: CDR1 SGHRS, CDR2 YFSETQ. V lost 4 bases, J lost 5 bases, and 10 bases stayed unmatched. This CDR3 is built from 15 residues. CDR3 sequence (DNA): TGCGCCAGCAGCCCCCAGGGGGCCCGAGGGGAGACCCAGTACTTC. Translation gives CASSPQGARGETQYF.

J is TRBJ2-7 and V is TRBV7-2, with 8 bases aligning to TRBD2. This CDR3 contains 15 residues. The J segment lost 3 bases and the V segment lost 6 bases, leaving 10 bases of the junction unmatched. CDR1 SGHTA and CDR2 FQGNSA come from the germline V gene. In DNA, the CDR3 is TGTGCCAGCAGACGGTCAGCGGGGGAACACTACGAGCAGTACTTC. It yields the protein CASRRSAGEHYEQYF.

The rearrangement joins TRBV27 to TRBJ2-7; 12 positions agree with TRBD2. The CDR3 runs 15 residues. V lost 7 bases, J lost 7 bases, and 11 bases stayed unmatched. CDR1 is MNHEY, CDR2 SMNVEV, per germline (reference sequence). The CDR3 reads CASNALTSGSREQYF. The DNA of the CDR3 is TGTGCCAGCAACGCTTTGACTAGCGGGAGTCGGGAGCAGTACTTC.

This clone was observed a few times. This rearrangement joins TRBV9 to TRBJ2-1; D uncertain. The CDR3 spans 15 residues. Germline-derived CDR1 and CDR2 are SGDLS and YYNGEE. V lost 0 bases, J lost 9 bases, and 16 bases lay in between. CDR3 sequence (DNA): TGTGCCAGCAGCGTAGGACTGTTTGGAGATTCTGAGCAGTTCTTC. Its protein product is CASSVGLFGDSEQFF.

This chain links TRBV7-2 with TRBJ1-5; D is uncertain. The CDR3 is 14 amino acids. Trimming took 3 bases from V and 4 from J, leaving 10 bases between them. CDR1 is SGHTA and CDR2 is FQGNSA in the germline V gene. CDR3 coding DNA: TGTGCCAGCAGCTTCCGCTCGGGGAATCAGCCCCAGCATTTT. Translation gives CASSFRSGNQPQHF.

This sequence joins TRBV7-9 and TRBJ2-1; D perhaps matches TRBD2 (6 bases). V was pared by 5 bases and J by 2 bases, with 10 bases between. Germline V gives CDR1 SEHNR, CDR2 FQNEAQ (reference sequence). The CDR3 contains 14 residues. The CDR3 nucleotides are TGTGCCAGCAGCCGGGGCGGGACCTACAATGAGCAGTTCTTC. This gives the protein CASSRGGTYNEQFF.

The V and J genes are TRBV6-5 and TRBJ1-5; D is unclear. The CDR3 spans 13 residues. V shed 0 bases and J shed 9 bases, with 9 bases lying between them. CDR1 is MNHEY and CDR2 is SVGAGI in the germline V gene. CDR3 region: CASSYSYEAPQHF. The CDR3 DNA reads as TGTGCCAGCAGTTACTCGTATGAGGCGCCCCAGCATTTT.

To note about this clone: The same CDR3 also results from other DNA sequences found in this sample. The rearrangement links TRBV5-1 to TRBJ2-5; perhaps TRBD1 as D (5 bases). The length of the CDR3 is 12 residues. The germline CDR1 and CDR2 sequences are SGHRS and YFSETQ. Trimming pared 1 base from V and 4 bases from J, leaving 5 bases between. CDR3 sequence: CASSLRGETQYF. In nucleotides, the CDR3 is TGCGCCAGCAGCTTGAGGGGAGAGACCCAGTACTTC.

The chain couples TRBV28 to TRBJ2-3; D perhaps matches TRBD2 (5 bases). Germline loops: CDR1 MDHEN, CDR2 SYDVKM. V lost 6 bases and J 3 bases, leaving 10 bases between the germline ends. The CDR3 totals 13 residues. CDR3 coding DNA: TGTGCCAGCAGGGACTCCGTAACAGATACGCAGTATTTT. Its protein product is CASRDSVTDTQYF.

Only a few counts were recorded for this clone. The chain couples TRBV2 to TRBJ1-5; 8 bases align to TRBD1. With V trimmed by 2 bases and J by 4 bases, 4 bases remained unmatched. Looked up from germline, CDR1 is SNHLY and CDR2 is FYNNEI. The CDR3 consists of 15 residues. CDR3 amino acids: CASSEPRGRNQPQHF. CDR3 nucleotide sequence: TGTGCCAGCAGTGAACCCAGGGGGCGAAATCAGCCCCAGCATTTT.

This clone was counted a few times. CDR3 amino acids: CRTGLRGTQYF. Written as DNA, the CDR3 is TGCAGGACGGGCCTTCGGGGGACGCAGTATTTT. The chain has TRBV20-1 and TRBJ2-3; tentatively, D is TRBD2 (6 bases). CDR1 and CDR2 (germline): DFQATT, SNEGSKA (reference sequence). The CDR3 runs to 11 residues.

The chain has TRBV6-5 and TRBJ1-5; D is possibly TRBD1 (5 bases). The CDR3 is 15 residues long. CDR1 is MNHEY and CDR2 is SVGAGI in the germline V gene. V was cut by 4 bases and J by 7 bases, with 17 bases left in between. CDR3 DNA sequence: TGTGCCAGCAGTTCTACGCAGGGTCCGCGACAGCCCCAGCATTTT. Protein product: CASSSTQGPRQPQHF.

The rearrangement joins TRBV7-2 to TRBJ2-5; the match to TRBD2 covers 12 bases. The V segment lost 0 bases and the J segment 0 bases; nucleotides outside the gene matches: 5. This CDR3 is 18 amino acids long. Germline CDR1 is SGHTA and CDR2 is FQGNSA. The CDR3 reads CASSLARLAGVDQETQYF. CDR3 bases: TGTGCCAGCAGCTTAGCGCGACTAGCGGGAGTCGACCAAGAGACCCAGTACTTC.

This clone was recorded a few times. This chain joins TRBV28 and TRBJ2-7, with D possibly being TRBD2 (5 bases). The CDR3 is 14 residues long. The germline gives CDR1 MDHEN, CDR2 SYDVKM. With 7 bases removed from V and 3 bases from J, the gap between germline ends came to 16 bases. The CDR3 region has the DNA TGTGCCAGCATCCCCGGCGGGCCCCGCTACGAGCAGTACTTC. Translated, it gives CASIPGGPRYEQYF.

The V gene is TRBV7-2, the J gene TRBJ1-5, with TRBD1 identical over 7 bases. Per germline, CDR1 SGHTA and CDR2 FQGNSA. V shed 1 base and J 8 bases; nucleotides not matched to a gene: 8. CDR3 length: 15 amino acids. CDR3 DNA sequence: TGTGCCAGCAGCTTAGACAGGGGCAATTGGGAGCCCCAGCATTTT. This encodes CASSLDRGNWEPQHF.

V is TRBV15 and J is TRBJ1-2; TRBD1 matches 7 bases. CDR3 length: 15 amino acids. Germline CDR1 reads LNHNV; CDR2 reads YYDKDF (reference sequence). Losses at the gene ends were 3 bases for V and 8 bases for J; bases not matched to a gene: 12. This CDR3 is CATSSLRDRRLGYTF. Written as DNA, the CDR3 is TGTGCCACCAGCAGTCTCCGGGACAGAAGATTGGGCTACACCTTC.

This clone was seen only a few times. This chain connects TRBV27 to TRBJ2-7, with 10 bases matching TRBD2. The CDR3 has 14 amino acids. The ends lost 6 bases at V and 3 bases at J; junction bases unmatched: 5. Germline-derived CDR1 and CDR2 are MNHEY and SMNVEV (reference sequence). The CDR3 nucleotides are TGTGCCAGCAGCCTTAGCGGGAGGTTCTACGAGCAGTACTTC. It is translated as CASSLSGRFYEQYF.

This clone occurred a few times. The V gene is TRBV5-1, the J gene TRBJ2-3, with TRBD1 matching 7 bases. The CDR3 has 15 residues. Losses at the gene ends were 4 bases for V and 0 bases for J; bases not matched to a gene: 5. CDR1 and CDR2 from the germline V gene are SGHRS and YFSETQ. The CDR3 region has the DNA TGCGCCAGCAGCCGTAGGGGGCAGAGCACAGATACGCAGTATTTT. Translated, it gives CASSRRGQSTDTQYF.